This TCR beta chain appears in the sequencing data of a study of cytomegalovirus exposure and HLA in healthy donors (dated by TCRdb to between 2016 and 2019). Study-level background: In an earlier analysis of 550 to 750 of the donors, approximately 300 Gb of sequence data and 100 million or so unique TCR beta sequences from 150 million to 200 million T cells were reported. The study aimed to test whether cataloging public T cell receptors could reveal signatures of past pathogen exposure. Donor age, sex, ethnicity and CMV serostatus were collected together with the repertoire data. A later analysis re-analyzed previously published TCR beta repertoires from 600 to 850 donors and added high-resolution HLA genotyping to study TCR occurrence patterns. Among the roughly 400 genotyped donors, more than 70% belonged to the genetic ancestry cluster associated with self-reported Caucasian donors. In an earlier analysis of roughly 600 of the donors, high-throughput TCR beta sequencing was used to judge whether each TCR beta V gene segment behaved as functional or pseudogenic. To predict cytomegalovirus infection status, the study brought together high-throughput TCR immunosequencing, statistical association of individual TCRs with disease status, and machine learning. HLA typing covered class I and class II loci at four-digit resolution. On average, roughly 250,000 unique TCR beta nucleotide sequences were sequenced per donor among 398 genotyped donors of the cohort, with around 19% of those sequences being non-productive. A separate validation cohort of more than 100 different subjects was used in addition to the roughly 620-subject first cohort. A later genetic analysis used genome-wide SNP genotypes for about three fifths of the 666 donors, treating that subset as a discovery cohort. Around 330 gigabases of sequencing data and around 90 million unique TCR sequences made up an early release that covered some 640 HLA-typed donors. All discovery cohort repertoires had been generated using a single sequencing platform. Because of strong linkage in the cohort, roughly five DR-DQ haplotypes were treated as single units for association and clustering. Rather than drawing on any new phenotypic data, the later analysis identified candidate immune exposures from TCR beta sequences and the way those sequences occurred across donors. The number of donors typed differed by locus, with roughly 629-640 for A, B, C, DRB1 and DQB1, more than 500 for DQA1, 600 to 610 for DPA1, and approximately 470 for DPB1. The study profiled the T cell repertoires of more than 500 subjects by immunosequencing and related them to cytomegalovirus serostatus. Findings and caveats that apply to the study as a whole: Several of the top co-occurrence clusters appeared to be linked to parvovirus B19, influenza, CMV and Epstein-Barr virus, according to a later analysis. In a later analysis, most CMV-associated TCR beta chains were found to appear HLA-restricted, with HLA associations seemingly driven largely by CMV exposure. In a later analysis, TCR association rates were found to vary across HLA loci, with the most associated TCRs seen for DRB1 alleles and the fewest for HLA-C alleles. HLA typing was unavailable for some donors at each locus, so association tests used only the typed subset. When HLA alleles, especially DR and DQ, strongly co-occurred, TCR associations were difficult to assign to individual alleles. Because counts were too low, fewer than 20 rarely observed V segments, including chromosome 9 orphons, were excluded from the earlier analysis of several hundred of the donors. In vitro tests confirmed that a few of the cytomegalovirus-associated TCR beta chains recognize cytomegalovirus antigens. A further reported finding was that TCR beta sequences accurately predicted the HLA-A and HLA-B alleles for most subjects in the first cohort. An earlier analysis of 587 of the donors showed that most TCR beta V segments appeared in productive rearrangements either about 87% or about 30% of the time, which broadly matched IMGT annotations. Some IMGT-functional V segments, including TRBV6-2 and TRBV6-3, could not be told apart with the 87-base-pair reads, so those segments were excluded. It was suggested by the authors that the approach could potentially be generalized to other disease states and immunological phenotypes. In both the original and validation cohorts, the classifier was reported to diagnose cytomegalovirus status with high specificity and sensitivity. CMV serostatus was the only immune exposure information available for the cohort. The study listed approximately 150 TCR beta chains as associated with cytomegalovirus. While some public TCRs were present in many individuals, most TCR sequences turned up only very rarely across donors. Compared with the roughly 700-donor mean, donors in an Asian-associated ancestry cluster had fewer N-insertions in productive TCRs, according to a later genetic analysis. Only TCR beta chains were sequenced in this cohort, and the absence of alpha or paired-chain data limited detectable features. A later analysis found that HLA-associated TCR beta chains were more clonally expanded and had lower generation probabilities than equally common non-associated chains. At a false discovery rate of 0.05, a later analysis linked about 17,000 TCR beta sequences to specific HLA alleles. A later genetic analysis associated a missense DCLRE1C variant with V-gene and J-gene trimming of TCR beta chains, and an independent cohort replicated the association. Correlated functional status among segregating V segments might be attributable to linkage disequilibrium, but an unknown experimental factor could not be ruled out. The sequencing pipeline was judged likely to have produced a cluster of highly shared sequence variants as a technical artifact. The presence/absence analyses assumed that sequencing depth was roughly uniform across donors, and that assumption may not be true.

A word on this clone: The antigen it binds to is not known. No qualities accompany the bases; no much larger clone lies one base away.

The CDR3 numbers 16 residues from cysteine through phenylalanine. Left in the record is the CDR3 DNA by itself, 48 bases read in frame from the first base. The V end loses 0 bases and the J end loses 8 bases, and a stretch of 16 bases separates them. From the germline V gene (reference sequence), CDR1 is LNHNV and CDR2 is YYDKDF. The cohort was made up of 650 to 700 healthy bone marrow donors. At the time of sampling, all cohort members were nominally healthy, though unrecorded immune exposures were likely present. The donor was CMV seropositive and was included in the group of 270 or so seropositive cohort members. Each donor provided a peripheral blood sample, and peripheral blood mononuclear cells were used for TCR beta sequencing. Genomic DNA was extracted from the blood cell samples with the Qiagen DNeasy Blood Extraction Kit. Library preparation used the immunoSEQ multiplex PCR assay. A mixture of 60 forward primers for TCR Vbeta segments and 13 reverse primers for TCR Jbeta segments was used in the multiplex PCR. The CDR3 region of rearranged TCR beta genes was amplified from genomic DNA with a multiplex PCR assay. The amplified TCR beta libraries were sequenced on the Illumina HiSeq System as 87-base-pair reads. The original pipeline was this. A later analysis tallied around 82 million unique TCR beta chains across the 650 to 750 repertoires, and some 12 million of those chains were shared by two or more donors. Raw reads were error-corrected and collapsed into unique sequences by a nearest-neighbor algorithm in which closely related sequences were merged to remove PCR and sequencing errors. Alignment of CDR3 sequences to IMGT reference sequences was used to assign V, D and J gene segments. Each retained sequence needed at least a six-nucleotide match to both a V gene segment and a J gene segment. A rearrangement counted as productive if the CDR3 had no stop codons and remained in frame with V and J, and every other rearrangement counted as non-productive. Following IMGT convention, CDR3 was defined as the stretch from the second conserved V-encoded cysteine up to the conserved J-encoded phenylalanine. The earlier analysis of about 570 of the donors excluded any sequence lacking an unambiguous match to a single V gene segment. In an earlier analysis of roughly 600 of the donors, a V segment was called functional when productive rearrangements were above 56.7%, and segregating when the standard deviation between donors exceeded 5%. A statistical classification framework was built to diagnose cytomegalovirus status from the catalog of TCR beta chain sequences. In a later analysis, V and J genes were assigned by comparing TCR nucleotide sequences against IMGT/GENE-DB human TR gene sequences. A later analysis assigned CDR3 sequences and most-parsimonious VDJ recombination scenarios with the TCRdist pipeline. In a later analysis, each TCR beta chain was defined by its CDR3 amino acid sequence together with its V-gene family, and reads without a unique V-gene family were excluded. To address suspected cross-contamination and a sequencing artifact, a later analysis removed approximately 590 highly shared, low-generation-probability nucleotide sequences. In a later analysis, a clonal expansion index for each public chain was calculated from normalized within-repertoire ranks of inferred template counts. Generation probabilities in a later analysis came from a VDJ recombination model fitted to out-of-frame rearrangements, and those results were checked against IGoR. A later analysis scored TCR-TCR, TCR-HLA and TCR-CMV co-occurrence with hypergeometric tests, applying a repertoire-size bias correction to TCR pairs. To estimate false discovery rates, a later analysis permuted the HLA or CMV assignments 20 times. In a later analysis, co-occurring TCRs were grouped using DBSCAN, and TCRdist sequence similarity was added for clustering within HLA-allele-positive subsets. Repertoires with fewer than 30,000 or more than 120,000 public chains were left out of co-occurrence clustering, as were four to six repertoires with anomalous nucleotide sharing. The clones in this table, taken by TCRdb from immuneACCESS, are in-frame only. Not every clone is retained; where verified, under half of the shortfall comes from an unresolved V gene, and the cause of the rest is unknown. V, J and clone size are taken as reported in that table, and D and trimming were inferred from the DNA itself. The sample table holds around 150,000 clones, of which 82% were seen once. 0.96% of the sample is held by the ten biggest clonotypes.

Sequences were obtained from PBMCs. The receptor was derived from a girl aged 2 to 9 in good health and CMV-seropositive. The V gene is TRBV15 and the J gene is TRBJ1-4; no D gene can be assigned with confidence. The CDR3 corresponds to CATSRDLGERIEKLFF. The base sequence is TGTGCCACCAGCAGAGATCTCGGGGAGAGGATAGAAAAACTGTTTTTT.